Below, 20 T cell receptor beta chains from the same sample are listed, as sequenced in a study of T cell responses to AZD1222 COVID-19 vaccine. Produced via immunoSEQ multiplex PCR; TCRdb's table is partial and in-frame only. The data contain approximately 180,000 clones, about 90% of them singletons. Sequences were derived from peripheral blood, sampled on day 0 of AZD1222 vaccination. These receptors were taken from an adult in good health.

This chain connects TRBV11-2 to TRBJ2-3, with 8 bases lining up with TRBD2. Germline V gene lookup returns CDR1 SGHAT and CDR2 FQNNGV. After removal of 5 bases from V and 5 bases from J, the junction contained 18 bases not matched to a gene. The CDR3 consists of 18 residues. CDR3 region: CASSPWPVRGGRGDTQYF. CDR3 in DNA: TGTGCCAGCAGCCCCTGGCCAGTCCGGGGGGGTCGGGGAGATACGCAGTATTTT.

This chain joins TRBV6-5 and TRBJ2-1; D uncertain. CDR1 is MNHEY, CDR2 SVGAGI, per germline. The length of the CDR3 is 13 residues. V was trimmed by 5 bases and J by 6 bases, leaving 11 bases between them. The CDR3 DNA sequence: TGTGCCAGCAGTCTGGGTAGGTTCAATGAGCAGTTCTTC. This codes for CASSLGRFNEQFF.

J is TRBJ2-1 and V is TRBV18; 11 bases are a match to TRBD2. V dropped 4 bases and J dropped 1; count of bases not matched to a gene: 9. CDR3 length equals 18 residues. The V gene's germline CDR1 is KGHSH and CDR2 LQKENI. CDR3 sequence: CASSLTSGGENSYNEQFF. The CDR3, as DNA: TGTGCCAGCTCACTCACTAGCGGGGGTGAAAATTCCTACAATGAGCAGTTCTTC.

V gene TRBV7-8 combines with J gene TRBJ2-7, with a tentative D call TRBD2 (5 bases). The V and J ends lost 7 bases and 6 bases respectively, with 22 bases between them. Looked up from germline, CDR1 is SGHVS and CDR2 is FQNEAQ. The CDR3 is made up of 15 amino acids. As DNA, the CDR3 is TGTGCCAGCATACACGGGGAGAGGGCCTTAGGCGAGCAGTACTTC. Translated: CASIHGERALGEQYF.

V usage is TRBV5-1 and J usage is TRBJ2-5; 13 bases are a match to TRBD2. This CDR3 is 17 amino acids long. Trimming at V came to 4 bases and at J to 4 bases, leaving 10 bases not matched to a gene. Germline values: CDR1 SGHRS, CDR2 YFSETQ. The CDR3 loop is CASSIGLAGAPGETQYF. The CDR3, as DNA: TGCGCCAGCAGCATAGGACTAGCGGGGGCCCCGGGAGAGACCCAGTACTTC.

The rearrangement uses TRBV9 and TRBJ2-3, with D possibly being TRBD2 (7 bases). V was trimmed by 6 bases and J by 5 bases, leaving 28 bases between them. Germline CDR1 reads SGDLS; CDR2 reads YYNGEE. This CDR3 region has 18 residues. This CDR3 is CASTLGRDTSTRGDTQYF. Written as DNA, the CDR3 is TGTGCCAGCACTTTGGGGAGGGACACATCTACCCGAGGAGATACGCAGTATTTT. Using reference TRBV9 and TRBJ2-3 for the parts outside the CDR3, the full variable domain is DSGVTQTPKHLITATGQRVTLRCSPRSGDLSVYWYQQSLDQGLQFLIQYYNGEERAKGNILERFSAQQFPDLHSELNLSSLELGDSALYFCASTLGRDTSTRGDTQYFGPGTRLTVL.

The chain uses TRBV30 and TRBJ1-5, with 7 bases matching TRBD1. The CDR3 loop spans 13 amino acids. Germline lookup yields CDR1 GTSNPN and CDR2 SVGIG (reference sequence). J lost 7 bases, V lost 3 bases, and 6 bases had no gene match. The CDR3 DNA reads as TGTGCCTGGAGGGGGGACAGCCGGCAGCCCCAGCATTTT. Encoded protein: CAWRGDSRQPQHF. The full variable domain, with the rest looked up from reference TRBV30 and TRBJ1-5, is SQTIHQWPATLVQPVGSPLSLECTVEGTSNPNLYWYRQAAGRGLQLLFYSVGIGQISSEVPQNLSASRPQDRQFILSSKKLLLSDSGFYLCAWRGDSRQPQHFGDGTRLSIL.

The gene calls are TRBV19 and TRBJ1-4, with TRBD1 matching over 8 bases. This CDR3 has 15 amino acids. Germline V gives CDR1 LNHDA, CDR2 SQIVND (reference sequence). V was pared by 11 bases and J by 7 bases, with 15 bases of the junction left unmatched. The CDR3 loop is CARKPPTGEGEKLFF. CDR3 sequence (DNA): TGTGCCCGAAAACCGCCGACAGGGGAGGGTGAAAAACTGTTTTTT.

In nucleotides, the CDR3 is TGTGCCAGCAGTCACGCCTCGACAGGGTTTCGAGGTGGCTACACCTTC. Translating gives CASSHASTGFRGGYTF. The V gene is TRBV28, the J gene TRBJ1-2; TRBD1 aligns across 7 bases. V lost 5 bases to trimming and J lost 7 bases; unmatched junction nucleotides: 16. The CDR3 has 16 amino acids. Germline CDR1 is MDHEN and CDR2 is SYDVKM.

This clone came up once. V is TRBV19 and J is TRBJ1-5, with 7 nucleotides matching TRBD1. J was trimmed by 7 bases and V by 5 bases; bases with no gene match: 14. The CDR3 extends over 16 amino acids. Germline CDR1 is LNHDA and CDR2 is SQIVND (reference sequence). The CDR3: CASSPFRDRVRQPQHF. The CDR3 DNA follows: TGTGCCAGTAGTCCATTCAGGGACAGAGTACGGCAGCCCCAGCATTTT.

The CDR3 DNA reads TGTGCCTGGGGGCTCGGAAACATTCAGTACTTC. It yields the protein CAWGLGNIQYF. The V gene is TRBV30, the J gene TRBJ2-4, with D unresolved. The germline CDR1 and CDR2 sequences are GTSNPN and SVGIG (reference sequence). The V end was cut by 5 bases, the J end by 6 bases, with 8 bases between. This CDR3 is built from 11 residues.

The gene calls are TRBV30 and TRBJ1-6; 8 bases map to TRBD1. After removal of 5 bases from V and 10 bases from J, the junction contained 4 bases not matched to a gene. The CDR3 loop spans 12 amino acids. CDR1 and CDR2 (germline): GTSNPN, SVGIG (reference sequence). As DNA, the CDR3 is TGTGCCTGGGGACAGGGAAGATCACCCCTCCACTTT. This translates into CAWGQGRSPLHF.

The sample holds one count of this clone. V and J are TRBV5-1 and TRBJ1-2, with 7 bases lining up with TRBD1. The CDR3 loop spans 14 amino acids. The J segment lost 10 bases and the V segment lost 4 bases, leaving 13 bases of the junction unmatched. Germline V gene sequence: CDR1 SGHRS, CDR2 YFSETQ. CDR3 DNA: TGCGCCAGCAGCCAATATGACAGGGCCCAGGACTACACCTTC. It codes for CASSQYDRAQDYTF.

The V call is TRBV5-1, the J call TRBJ2-3; D perhaps matches TRBD1 (6 bases). CDR1 is SGHRS and CDR2 is YFSETQ in the germline V gene. This CDR3 spans 15 amino acids. V shed 4 bases and J shed 0 bases, with 12 bases lying between them. The CDR3 nucleotides are TGCGCCAGCAGCAAGGACAGTACTAGCACAGATACGCAGTATTTT. Translating it yields CASSKDSTSTDTQYF.

The J gene is TRBJ1-1, the V gene TRBV5-1; 8 nucleotides match TRBD1. CDR1 SGHRS and CDR2 YFSETQ come from the germline V gene. The CDR3 extends over 15 amino acids. Trimming removed 0 bases from V and 2 bases from J; junction bases left unmatched: 3. The CDR3 DNA follows: TGCGCCAGCAGCTTGGACGGGACAGGAAACACTGAAGCTTTCTTT. Amino acid sequence: CASSLDGTGNTEAFF.

The chain carries TRBV6-5 and TRBJ1-4, with no clear D. The CDR3 spans 14 residues. Trimming removed 0 bases at V and 8 bases at J, with 10 bases between. Germline V gene sequence: CDR1 MNHEY, CDR2 SVGAGI. As DNA, the CDR3 is TGTGCCAGCAGTTACTCCCAGGTTGCCGAAAAACTGTTTTTT. Residues: CASSYSQVAEKLFF.

This clone was seen once. The V and J genes are TRBV7-9 and TRBJ2-3; unclear D gene. Germline V gene sequence: CDR1 SEHNR, CDR2 FQNEAQ (reference sequence). V lost 5 bases to trimming and J lost 2 bases, with 2 bases between them. CDR3 length: 11 amino acids. Here the CDR3 reads CASSVTDTQYF. CDR3 DNA sequence: TGTGCCAGCAGCGTCACAGATACGCAGTATTTT.

The gene calls are TRBV11-1 and TRBJ2-3; D perhaps matches TRBD2 (6 bases). The CDR3 sequence is 16 residues long. Germline V gives CDR1 SGHAT, CDR2 FQDESV (reference sequence). The V gene lost 5 bases and the J gene lost 5 bases, with 20 bases spanning the gap. CDR3 amino acids: CASSRPTSFLGDTQYF. As DNA, the CDR3 is TGTGCCAGCAGCCGCCCGACTAGTTTTTTAGGAGATACGCAGTATTTT.

J is TRBJ2-2 and V is TRBV19, with D perhaps matching TRBD1 or TRBD2 (5 bases each). The CDR3 totals 16 residues. CDR1 and CDR2 (germline): LNHDA, SQIVND (reference sequence). V shed 7 bases and J shed 0 bases, with 15 bases lying between them. CDR3 in amino acids: CASTRPGTANTGELFF. The CDR3 nucleotides read TGTGCCAGTACCCGTCCCGGGACCGCGAACACCGGGGAGCTGTTTTTT.

The chain links TRBV7-2 to TRBJ1-5; the match to TRBD1 covers 8 bases. CDR3 length: 16 amino acids. CDR1 SGHTA and CDR2 FQGNSA come from the germline V gene. Germline trimming cut 5 bases from V and 4 bases from J; bases unmatched to any gene: 10. This CDR3 reads CASSPTGQVFNQPQHF. The CDR3 DNA is TGTGCCAGCAGCCCTACGGGACAGGTCTTTAATCAGCCCCAGCATTTT.